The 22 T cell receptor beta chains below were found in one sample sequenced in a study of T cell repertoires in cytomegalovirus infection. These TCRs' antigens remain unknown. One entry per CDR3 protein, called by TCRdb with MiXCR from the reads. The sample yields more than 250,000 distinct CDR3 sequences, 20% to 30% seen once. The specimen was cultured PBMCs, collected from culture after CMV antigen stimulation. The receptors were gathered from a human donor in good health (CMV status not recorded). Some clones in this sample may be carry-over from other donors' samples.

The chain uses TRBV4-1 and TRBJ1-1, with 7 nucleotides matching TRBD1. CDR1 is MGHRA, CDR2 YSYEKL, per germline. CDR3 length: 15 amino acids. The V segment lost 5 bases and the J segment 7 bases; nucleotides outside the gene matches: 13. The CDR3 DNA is TGCGCCAGCAGCGCACTTCCCGGACAGGCCCGTGAAGCTTTCTTT. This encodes CASSALPGQAREAFF.

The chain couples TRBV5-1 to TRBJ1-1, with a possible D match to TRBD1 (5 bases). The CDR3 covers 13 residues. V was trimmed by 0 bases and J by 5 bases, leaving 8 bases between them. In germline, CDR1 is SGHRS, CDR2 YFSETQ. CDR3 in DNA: TGCGCCAGCAGCTTGGATGCAGGGACTGAAGCTTTCTTT. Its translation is CASSLDAGTEAFF.

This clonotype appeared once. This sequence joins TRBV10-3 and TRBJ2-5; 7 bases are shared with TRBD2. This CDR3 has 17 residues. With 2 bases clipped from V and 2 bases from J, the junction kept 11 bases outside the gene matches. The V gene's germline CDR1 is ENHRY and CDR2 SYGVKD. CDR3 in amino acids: CAISEGPQAGRQETQYF. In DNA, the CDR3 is TGTGCCATCAGTGAGGGGCCGCAAGCGGGACGACAAGAGACCCAGTACTTC.

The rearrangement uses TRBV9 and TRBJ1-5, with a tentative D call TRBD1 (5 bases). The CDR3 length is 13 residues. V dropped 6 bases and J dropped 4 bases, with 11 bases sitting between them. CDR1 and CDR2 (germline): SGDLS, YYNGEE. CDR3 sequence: CASNGGGNQPQHF. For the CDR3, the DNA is TGTGCCAGCAACGGGGGAGGTAATCAGCCCCAGCATTTT.

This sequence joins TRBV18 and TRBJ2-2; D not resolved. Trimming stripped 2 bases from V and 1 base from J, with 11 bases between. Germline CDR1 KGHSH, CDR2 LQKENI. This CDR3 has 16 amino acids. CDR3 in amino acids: CASSPFSTENTGELFF. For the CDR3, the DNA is TGTGCCAGCTCACCATTTTCGACGGAGAACACCGGGGAGCTGTTTTTT.

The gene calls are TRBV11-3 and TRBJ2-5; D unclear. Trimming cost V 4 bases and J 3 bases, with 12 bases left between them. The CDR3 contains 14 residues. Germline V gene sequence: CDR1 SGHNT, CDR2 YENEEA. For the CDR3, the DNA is TGTGCCAGCAGCTCCCGGCAGTCAGAAGAGACCCAGTACTTC. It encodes CASSSRQSEETQYF.

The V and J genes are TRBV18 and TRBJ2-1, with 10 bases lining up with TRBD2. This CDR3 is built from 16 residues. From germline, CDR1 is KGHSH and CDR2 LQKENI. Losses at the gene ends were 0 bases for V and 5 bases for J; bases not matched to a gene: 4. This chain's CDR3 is CASSPPSSGRNNEQFF. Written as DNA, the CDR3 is TGTGCCAGCTCACCACCGTCTAGCGGGAGAAACAATGAGCAGTTCTTC.

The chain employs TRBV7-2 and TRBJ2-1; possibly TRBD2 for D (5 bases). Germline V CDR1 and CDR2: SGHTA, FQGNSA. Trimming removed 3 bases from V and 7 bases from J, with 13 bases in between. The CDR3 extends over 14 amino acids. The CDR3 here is CASSLRTLNNEQFF. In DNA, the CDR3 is TGTGCCAGCAGCTTGCGGACTCTTAATAATGAGCAGTTCTTC.

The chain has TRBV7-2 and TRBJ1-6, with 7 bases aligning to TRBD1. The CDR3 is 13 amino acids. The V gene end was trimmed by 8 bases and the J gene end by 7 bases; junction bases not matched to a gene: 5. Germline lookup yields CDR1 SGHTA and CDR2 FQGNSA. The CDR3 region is CASVGQLNSPLHF. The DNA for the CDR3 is TGTGCCAGCGTGGGACAGTTAAATTCACCCCTCCACTTT.

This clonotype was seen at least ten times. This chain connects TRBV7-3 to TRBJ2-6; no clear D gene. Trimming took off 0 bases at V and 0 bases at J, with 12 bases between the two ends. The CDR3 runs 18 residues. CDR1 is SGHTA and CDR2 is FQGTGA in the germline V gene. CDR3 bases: TGTGCCAGCAGCTTAACGGGGAACGTAGACTCTGGGGCCAACGTCCTGACTTTC. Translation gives CASSLTGNVDSGANVLTF.

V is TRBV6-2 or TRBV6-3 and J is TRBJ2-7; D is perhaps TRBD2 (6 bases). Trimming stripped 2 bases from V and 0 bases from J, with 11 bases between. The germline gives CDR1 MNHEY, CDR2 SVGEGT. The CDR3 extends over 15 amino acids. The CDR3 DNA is TGTGCCAGCAGTTACGGTAGCGGACCCTCCTACGAGCAGTACGTC. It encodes CASSYGSGPSYEQYV.

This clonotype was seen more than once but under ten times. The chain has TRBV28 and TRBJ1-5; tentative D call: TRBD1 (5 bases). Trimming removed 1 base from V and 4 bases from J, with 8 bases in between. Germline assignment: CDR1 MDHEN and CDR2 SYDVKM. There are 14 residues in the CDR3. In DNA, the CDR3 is TGTGCCAGCAGTTTATCGGGGGTAAATCAGCCCCAGCATTTT. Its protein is CASSLSGVNQPQHF.

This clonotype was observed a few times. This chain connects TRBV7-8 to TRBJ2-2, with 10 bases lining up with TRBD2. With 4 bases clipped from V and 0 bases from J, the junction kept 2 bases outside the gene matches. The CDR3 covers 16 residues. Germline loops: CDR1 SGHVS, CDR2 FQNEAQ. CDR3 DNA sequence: TGTGCCAGCAGCTATAGCGGGAGGCCGAACACCGGGGAGCTGTTTTTT. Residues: CASSYSGRPNTGELFF.

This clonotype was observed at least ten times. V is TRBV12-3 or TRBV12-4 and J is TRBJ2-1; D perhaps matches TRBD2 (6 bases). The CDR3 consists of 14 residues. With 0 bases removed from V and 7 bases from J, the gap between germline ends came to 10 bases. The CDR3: CASSLAGGWNEQFF. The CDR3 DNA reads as TGTGCCAGCAGTTTAGCGGGAGGATGGAATGAGCAGTTCTTC.

The chain's CDR3 is CASSVEGALSYTF. In DNA form, the CDR3 reads TGTGCCAGCAGCGTCGAGGGGGCGCTTAGCTACACCTTC. V is TRBV9 and J is TRBJ1-2, with 7 bases aligning to TRBD1. The J segment lost 9 bases and the V segment lost 2 bases, leaving 7 bases of the junction unmatched. Per the germline V gene, CDR1 is SGDLS and CDR2 is YYNGEE. The length of the CDR3 is 13 residues.

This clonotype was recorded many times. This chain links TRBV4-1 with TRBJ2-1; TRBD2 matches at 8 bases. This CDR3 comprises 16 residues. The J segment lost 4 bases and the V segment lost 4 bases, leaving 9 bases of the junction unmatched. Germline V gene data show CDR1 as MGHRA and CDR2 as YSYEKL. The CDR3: CASSLTPPGGYNEQFF. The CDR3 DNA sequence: TGCGCCAGCAGCCTCACCCCTCCGGGAGGGTACAATGAGCAGTTCTTC.

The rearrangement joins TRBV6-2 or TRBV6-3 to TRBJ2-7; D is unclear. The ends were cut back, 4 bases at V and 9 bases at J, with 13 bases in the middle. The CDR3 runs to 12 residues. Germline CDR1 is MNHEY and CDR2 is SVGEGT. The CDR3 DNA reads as TGTGCCAGCAGTTGGGATACAGTAAGGCAGTACGTC. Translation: CASSWDTVRQYV.

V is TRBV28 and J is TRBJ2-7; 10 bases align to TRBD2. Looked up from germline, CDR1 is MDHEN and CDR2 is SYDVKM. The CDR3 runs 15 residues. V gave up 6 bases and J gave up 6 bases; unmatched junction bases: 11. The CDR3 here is CASSTPSGSPSEQYV. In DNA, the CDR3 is TGTGCCAGCAGCACTCCTAGCGGGAGTCCCAGCGAGCAGTACGTC.

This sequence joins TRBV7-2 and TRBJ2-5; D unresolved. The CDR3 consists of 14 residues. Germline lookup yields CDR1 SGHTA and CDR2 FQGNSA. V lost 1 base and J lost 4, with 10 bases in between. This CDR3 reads CASSLVSGRETQYF. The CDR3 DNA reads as TGTGCCAGCAGCTTAGTTTCAGGCCGAGAGACCCAGTACTTC.

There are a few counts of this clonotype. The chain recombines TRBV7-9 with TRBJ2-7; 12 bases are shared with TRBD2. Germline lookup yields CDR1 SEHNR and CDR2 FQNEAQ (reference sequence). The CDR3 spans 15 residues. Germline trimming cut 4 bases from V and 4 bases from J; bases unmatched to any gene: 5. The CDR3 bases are TGTGCCAGCAGCTCCGCTAGCGGGAGGGGATACGAGCAGTACTTC. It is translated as CASSSASGRGYEQYF.

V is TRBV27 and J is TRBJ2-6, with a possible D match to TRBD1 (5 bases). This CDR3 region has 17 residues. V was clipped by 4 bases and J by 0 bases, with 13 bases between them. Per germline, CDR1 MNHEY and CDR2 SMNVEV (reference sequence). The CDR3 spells CASSYQGSSSGANVLTF. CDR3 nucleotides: TGTGCCAGCAGTTACCAGGGCTCCAGCTCTGGGGCCAACGTCCTGACTTTC.

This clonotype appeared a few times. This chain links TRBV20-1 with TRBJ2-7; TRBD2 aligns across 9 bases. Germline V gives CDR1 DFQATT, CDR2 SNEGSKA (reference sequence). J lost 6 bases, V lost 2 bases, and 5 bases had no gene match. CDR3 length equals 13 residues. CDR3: CSARFSGSGEQYF. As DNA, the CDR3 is TGCAGTGCTAGATTTAGCGGGAGTGGCGAGCAGTACTTC.